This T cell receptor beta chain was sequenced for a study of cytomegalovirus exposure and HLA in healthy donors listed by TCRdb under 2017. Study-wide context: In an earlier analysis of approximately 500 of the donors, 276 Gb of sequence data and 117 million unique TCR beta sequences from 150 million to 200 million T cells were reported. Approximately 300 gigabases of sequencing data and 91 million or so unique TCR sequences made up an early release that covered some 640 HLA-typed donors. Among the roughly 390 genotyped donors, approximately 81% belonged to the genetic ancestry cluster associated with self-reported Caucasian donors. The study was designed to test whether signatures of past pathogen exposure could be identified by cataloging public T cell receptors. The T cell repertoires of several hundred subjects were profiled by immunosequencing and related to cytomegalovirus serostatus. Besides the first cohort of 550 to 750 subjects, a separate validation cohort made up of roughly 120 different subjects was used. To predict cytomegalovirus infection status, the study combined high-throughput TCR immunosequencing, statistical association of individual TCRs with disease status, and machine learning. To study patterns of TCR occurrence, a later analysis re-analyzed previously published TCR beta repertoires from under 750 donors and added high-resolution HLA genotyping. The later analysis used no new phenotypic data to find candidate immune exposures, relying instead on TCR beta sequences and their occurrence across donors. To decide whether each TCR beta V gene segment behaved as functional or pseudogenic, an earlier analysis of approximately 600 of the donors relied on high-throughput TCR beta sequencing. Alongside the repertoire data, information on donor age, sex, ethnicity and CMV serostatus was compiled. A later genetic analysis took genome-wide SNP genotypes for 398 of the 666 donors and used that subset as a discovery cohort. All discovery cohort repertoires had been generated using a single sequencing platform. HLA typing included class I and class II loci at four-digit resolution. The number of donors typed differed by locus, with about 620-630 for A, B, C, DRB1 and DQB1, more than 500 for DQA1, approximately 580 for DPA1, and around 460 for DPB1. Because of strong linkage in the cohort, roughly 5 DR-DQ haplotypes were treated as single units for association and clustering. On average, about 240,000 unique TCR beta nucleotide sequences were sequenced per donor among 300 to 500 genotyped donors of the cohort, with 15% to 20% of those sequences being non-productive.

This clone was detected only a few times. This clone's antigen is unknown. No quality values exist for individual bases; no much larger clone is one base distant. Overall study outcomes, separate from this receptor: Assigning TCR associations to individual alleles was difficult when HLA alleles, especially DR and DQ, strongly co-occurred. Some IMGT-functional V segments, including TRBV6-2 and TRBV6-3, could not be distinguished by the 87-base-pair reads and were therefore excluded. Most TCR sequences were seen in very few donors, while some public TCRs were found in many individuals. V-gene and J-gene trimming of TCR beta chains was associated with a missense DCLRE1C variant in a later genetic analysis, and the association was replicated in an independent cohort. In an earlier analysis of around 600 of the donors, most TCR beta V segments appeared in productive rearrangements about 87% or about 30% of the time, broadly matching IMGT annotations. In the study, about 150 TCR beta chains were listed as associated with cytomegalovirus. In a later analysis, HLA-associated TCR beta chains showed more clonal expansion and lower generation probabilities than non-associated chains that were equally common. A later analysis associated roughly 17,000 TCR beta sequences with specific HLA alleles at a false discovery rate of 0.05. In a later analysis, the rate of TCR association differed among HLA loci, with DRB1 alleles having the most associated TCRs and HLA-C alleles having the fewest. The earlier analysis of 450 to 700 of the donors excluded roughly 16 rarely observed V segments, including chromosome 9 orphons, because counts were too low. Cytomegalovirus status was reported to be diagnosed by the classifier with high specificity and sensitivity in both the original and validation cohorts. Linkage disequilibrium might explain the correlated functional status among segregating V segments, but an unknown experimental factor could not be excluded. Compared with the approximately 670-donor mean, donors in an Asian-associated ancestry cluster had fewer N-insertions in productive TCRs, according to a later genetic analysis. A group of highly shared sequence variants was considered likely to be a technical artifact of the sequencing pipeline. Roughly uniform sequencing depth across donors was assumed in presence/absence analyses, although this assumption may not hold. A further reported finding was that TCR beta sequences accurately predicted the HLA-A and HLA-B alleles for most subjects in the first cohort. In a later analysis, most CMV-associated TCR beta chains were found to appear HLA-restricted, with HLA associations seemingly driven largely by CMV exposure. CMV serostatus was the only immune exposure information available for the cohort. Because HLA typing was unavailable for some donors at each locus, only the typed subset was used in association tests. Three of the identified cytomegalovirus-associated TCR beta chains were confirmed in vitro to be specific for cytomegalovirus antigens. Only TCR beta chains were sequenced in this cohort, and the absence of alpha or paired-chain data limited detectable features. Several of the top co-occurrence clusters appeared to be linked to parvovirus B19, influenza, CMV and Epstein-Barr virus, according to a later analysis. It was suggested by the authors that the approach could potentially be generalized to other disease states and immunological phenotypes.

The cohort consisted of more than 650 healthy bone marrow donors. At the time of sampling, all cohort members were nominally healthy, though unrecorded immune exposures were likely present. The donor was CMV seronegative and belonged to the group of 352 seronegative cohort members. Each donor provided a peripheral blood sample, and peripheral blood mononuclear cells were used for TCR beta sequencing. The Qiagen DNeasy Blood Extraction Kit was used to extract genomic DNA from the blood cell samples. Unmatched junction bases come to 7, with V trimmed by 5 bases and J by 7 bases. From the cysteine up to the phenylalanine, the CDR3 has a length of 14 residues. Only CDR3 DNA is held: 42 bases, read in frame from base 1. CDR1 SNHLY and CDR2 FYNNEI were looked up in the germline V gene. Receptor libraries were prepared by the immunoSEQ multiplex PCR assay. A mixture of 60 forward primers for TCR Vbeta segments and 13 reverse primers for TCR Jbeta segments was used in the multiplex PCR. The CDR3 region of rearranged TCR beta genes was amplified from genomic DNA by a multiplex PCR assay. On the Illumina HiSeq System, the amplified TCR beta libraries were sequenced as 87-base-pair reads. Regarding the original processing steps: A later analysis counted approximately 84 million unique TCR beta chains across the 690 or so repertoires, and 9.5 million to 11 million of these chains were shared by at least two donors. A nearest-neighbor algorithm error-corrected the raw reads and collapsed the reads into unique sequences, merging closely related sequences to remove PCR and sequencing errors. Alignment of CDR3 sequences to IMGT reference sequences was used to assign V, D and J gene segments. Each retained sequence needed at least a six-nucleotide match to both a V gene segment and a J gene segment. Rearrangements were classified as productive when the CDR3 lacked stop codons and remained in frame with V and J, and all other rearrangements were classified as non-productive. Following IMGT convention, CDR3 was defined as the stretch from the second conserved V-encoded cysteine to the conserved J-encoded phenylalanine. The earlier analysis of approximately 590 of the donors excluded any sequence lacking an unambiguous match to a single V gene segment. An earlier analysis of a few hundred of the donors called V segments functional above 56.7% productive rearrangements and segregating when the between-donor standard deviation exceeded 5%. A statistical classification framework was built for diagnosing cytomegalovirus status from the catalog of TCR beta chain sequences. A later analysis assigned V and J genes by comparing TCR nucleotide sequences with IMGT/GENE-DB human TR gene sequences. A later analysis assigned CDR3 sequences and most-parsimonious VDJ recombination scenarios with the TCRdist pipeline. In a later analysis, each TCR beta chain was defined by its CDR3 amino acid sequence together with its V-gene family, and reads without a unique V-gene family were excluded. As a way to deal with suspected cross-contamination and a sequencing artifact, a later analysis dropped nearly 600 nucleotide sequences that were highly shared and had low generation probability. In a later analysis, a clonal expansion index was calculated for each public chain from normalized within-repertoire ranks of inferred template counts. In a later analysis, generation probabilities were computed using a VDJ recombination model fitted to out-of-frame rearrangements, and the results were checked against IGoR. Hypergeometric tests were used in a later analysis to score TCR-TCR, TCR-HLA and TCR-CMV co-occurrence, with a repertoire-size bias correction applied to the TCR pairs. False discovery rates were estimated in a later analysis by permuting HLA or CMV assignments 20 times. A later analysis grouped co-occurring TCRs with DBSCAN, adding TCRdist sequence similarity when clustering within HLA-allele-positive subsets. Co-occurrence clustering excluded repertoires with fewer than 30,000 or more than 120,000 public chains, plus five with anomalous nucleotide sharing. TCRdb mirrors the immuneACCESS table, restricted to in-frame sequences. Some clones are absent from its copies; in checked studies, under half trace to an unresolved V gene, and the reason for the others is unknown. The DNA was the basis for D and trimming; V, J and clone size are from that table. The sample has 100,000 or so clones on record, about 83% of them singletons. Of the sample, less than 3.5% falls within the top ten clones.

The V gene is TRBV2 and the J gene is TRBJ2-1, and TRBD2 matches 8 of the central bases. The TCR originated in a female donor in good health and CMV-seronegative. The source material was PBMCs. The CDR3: CASSWRGAFNEQFF. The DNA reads TGTGCCAGCAGTTGGCGGGGGGCCTTTAATGAGCAGTTCTTC. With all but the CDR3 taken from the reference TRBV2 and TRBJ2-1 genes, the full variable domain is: EPEVTQTPSHQVTQMGQEVILRCVPISNHLYFYWYRQILGQKVEFLVSFYNNEISEKSEIFDDQFSVERPDGSNFTLKIRSTKLEDSAMYFCASSWRGAFNEQFFGPGTRLTVL.